These 30 T cell receptor beta chains share one sample of origin, sequenced in a study of kidney transplant recipient with SARS-CoV-2 infection. Each CDR3 protein is one row after TCRdb ran MiXCR on the reads. The table includes 200,000 to 300,000 distinct CDR3 sequences, under 30% detected once. This material consisted of a blood sample, taken at baseline and between days 110 and 120 from a kidney transplant recipient. These receptors came from a male patient aged 25-45 years who had COVID-19 and was a kidney transplant recipient. Some of these T cells may belong to the graft donor.

This clonotype was seen ten or more times. This chain uses TRBV6-5 with TRBJ1-5; TRBD1 might be the D (6 bases). The V end was cut by 7 bases, the J end by 4 bases, with 20 bases between. CDR3 length: 16 amino acids. Per the germline V gene, CDR1 is MNHEY and CDR2 is SVGAGI. The CDR3 DNA reads TGTGCCAGCATAGGCAGGGGCCAAGGGGGGAATCAGCCCCAGCATTTT. This translates into CASIGRGQGGNQPQHF.

This chain uses TRBV8-2 with TRBJ2-6. TRBV8-2 is tagged as a pseudogene. The CDR3 spans 17 residues. This CDR3 is CGKTPRITQIRANVLTF. The CDR3 bases are TGTGGCAAAACGCCGAGGATAACACAAATTCGGGCCAACGTCCTGACTTTC.

The sample holds many counts of this clonotype. This rearrangement joins TRBV20-1 to TRBJ1-3, with D possibly TRBD1 on 5 matching bases. V was clipped by 5 bases and J by 8 bases, with 16 bases between them. CDR1 DFQATT and CDR2 SNEGSKA come from the germline V gene (reference sequence). The CDR3 consists of 13 residues. The DNA for the CDR3 is TGCAGTGCTCTGTCAGGGAGAGTAGACACCATATATTTT. As protein: CSALSGRVDTIYF.

On this clonotype: A much more abundant neighbour one base away suggests this may be a read error. The chain carries TRBV24-1 and TRBJ2-1, with 10 bases matching TRBD2. The length of the CDR3 is 16 residues. Germline-derived CDR1 and CDR2 are KGHDR and SFDVKD. For the CDR3, the DNA is TGTACCACCAGTCGCTTTACTAGCGGGGATTACAATGAGCAGTTCTTC. Translation gives CTTSRFTSGDYNEQFF.

The sample holds many counts of this clonotype. The V gene is TRBV3-1, the J gene TRBJ1-1; D unclear. This CDR3 region has 17 residues. CDR1 is LGHDT and CDR2 is YNNKEL in the germline V gene (reference sequence). The V end lost 5 bases, the J end lost 4 bases, and 23 bases lay between the germline ends. CDR3 DNA: TGTGCCAGCAGCGAATCTGTTCCCATTTCAATTCGCACTGAAGCTTTCTTT. It codes for CASSESVPISIRTEAFF.

There are many counts of this clonotype. The chain employs TRBV7-6 and TRBJ1-3, with 7 bases identical to TRBD1. The CDR3 length is 16 residues. With V trimmed by 0 bases and J by 3 bases, 5 bases remained unmatched. Germline lookup yields CDR1 SGHVS and CDR2 FNYEAQ. The CDR3 protein is CASSLAEGAFGNTIYF. The CDR3 DNA reads TGTGCCAGCAGCTTAGCGGAGGGGGCGTTTGGAAACACCATATATTTT.

Only one count was recorded for this clonotype. In this CDR3 the conserved last residue, phenylalanine or tryptophan, is missing, so a read error is likely. The chain combines TRBV7-8 with TRBJ2-7; 10 bases align to TRBD2. Germline V gives CDR1 SGHVS, CDR2 FQNEAQ. This CDR3 contains 17 residues. The DNA for the CDR3 is TGTACCAGCAGCCAGAACTTAGCGGGAGGTATCTCCTACGAGCAGTACCTC. Translating gives CTSSQNLAGGISYEQYL.

On this clonotype itself: A much larger clone differs from this one at a single base, so this may be a read error. The rearrangement joins TRBV6-5 to TRBJ2-3; 11 bases match TRBD2. This CDR3 is built from 15 residues. V trimming: 3 bases; J trimming: 4 bases; junction bases outside the gene matches: 3. Germline lookup yields CDR1 MNHEY and CDR2 SVGAGI. The CDR3 region has the DNA TGTGCCAGCAGTTATAGCGGGGGGGCCCCAGATACGCAGTATTTT. As protein: CASSYSGGAPDTQYF.

This clonotype was seen repeatedly, ten times or more. The rearrangement uses TRBV19 and TRBJ1-2; no firm D call. The CDR3 totals 17 residues. V lost 4 bases and J lost 4, with 22 bases in between. Germline V gene lookup returns CDR1 LNHDA and CDR2 SQIVND (reference sequence). The CDR3 is CASSSAATNRKTYGYTF. The DNA of the CDR3 is TGTGCCAGTAGTAGCGCGGCGACAAATCGAAAGACCTATGGCTACACCTTC.

There are a few counts of this clonotype. In DNA form, the CDR3 reads TGTGCCAGTAGTTTGCCAGTAGTCGGGAAAGAGACCCAGTACTTC. Residues: CASSLPVVGKETQYF. The chain is built from TRBV19 and TRBJ2-5; D might be TRBD2 (5 bases). V was clipped by 5 bases and J by 3 bases, with 16 bases between them. Looked up from germline, CDR1 is LNHDA and CDR2 is SQIVND (reference sequence). The CDR3 loop spans 15 amino acids.

This clonotype has ten or more counts. The chain uses TRBV19 and TRBJ1-2, with TRBD1 as a possible D gene (6 bases). V lost 5 bases and J lost 4, with 23 bases in between. CDR1 LNHDA and CDR2 SQIVND come from the germline V gene (reference sequence). The CDR3 runs to 17 residues. CDR3 DNA: TGTGCCAGTAGTTATGGAGGGACAAATCGAAAGACCTATGGCTACACCTTC. This gives the protein CASSYGGTNRKTYGYTF. Together with reference TRBV19 and TRBJ1-2, the CDR3 gives the full variable domain: DGGITQSPKYLFRKEGQNVTLSCEQNLNHDAMYWYRQDPGQGLRLIYYSQIVNDFQKGDIAEGYSVSREKKESFPLTVTSAQKNPTAFYLCASSYGGTNRKTYGYTFGSGTRLTVV.

This clonotype has more than one count but fewer than ten. The CDR3 region has the DNA TGTGCCAGCAGCAATAGATCGGTCGTTAGAAAGACCTATGGCTACACCTTC. It encodes CASSNRSVVRKTYGYTF. The chain employs TRBV16 and TRBJ1-2; D remains ambiguous. The germline gives CDR1 KGHSY, CDR2 FQNENV. The CDR3 extends over 17 amino acids. V lost 5 bases, J lost 4 bases, and 23 bases lay in between.

Points on this clonotype: This may be a read error, as it is one base from a much larger clone. V gene TRBV12-3 or TRBV12-4 combines with J gene TRBJ1-2; D is possibly TRBD1 (5 bases). The CDR3 consists of 15 residues. In DNA form, the CDR3 reads TGTGTCAGCAGTTTTGAGTCGCAGGGTCAGCATGGCTACACCTTC. This codes for CVSSFESQGQHGYTF.

With regard to this clonotype: A read error is possible here, since a much larger clone lies one base away. This chain joins TRBV4-1 and TRBJ2-7; 8 bases map to TRBD2. Per the germline V gene, CDR1 is MGHRA and CDR2 is YSYEKL. This CDR3 has 17 amino acids. CDR3 in amino acids: CAGSQDSLRGAAYEQYF. In DNA, the CDR3 is TGCGCCGGCAGCCAAGATTCTCTGCGGGGGGCCGCCTACGAGCAGTACTTC.

Concerning this clonotype: This may be a read error, as it is one base from a much larger clone. The rearrangement links TRBV19 to TRBJ2-2, with 8 nucleotides matching TRBD1. The CDR3 contains 16 residues. V lost 5 bases and J lost 1; bases outside the gene matches: 6. Looked up from germline, CDR1 is LNHDA and CDR2 is SQIVND (reference sequence). The CDR3 protein is CASSLDRAGNTGELFF. CDR3 nucleotides: TGTGCCAGTAGTCTGGACAGGGCCGGGAACACCGGGGAGCTGTTTTTT.

In its sample, this clonotype was seen many times. The chain employs TRBV6-5 and TRBJ2-7; 10 bases fit TRBD1. In germline, CDR1 is MNHEY, CDR2 SVGAGI. V lost 0 bases to trimming and J lost 3 bases; unmatched junction nucleotides: 5. This CDR3 region has 16 residues. Here the CDR3 DNA reads TGTGCCAGCAGTTACTCAAAGGGACAGGGGTTCTACGAGCAGTACTTC. Amino acids: CASSYSKGQGFYEQYF.

This clonotype was found a few times. This chain connects TRBV10-3 to TRBJ2-1, with 7 bases aligning to TRBD1. CDR3 length: 14 residues. The V gene's germline CDR1 is ENHRY and CDR2 SYGVKD. J was trimmed by 8 bases and V by 4 bases; bases with no gene match: 8. The CDR3 region is CAISADRAVDEQFF. The DNA of the CDR3 is TGTGCCATCAGTGCAGACAGGGCCGTAGATGAGCAGTTCTTC.

About this clonotype: A much larger clone differs by one base, so this may be a read error. J is TRBJ2-7 and V is TRBV5-1; a possible D gene is TRBD2 (6 bases). The V gene lost 4 bases and the J gene lost 0 bases, with 11 bases spanning the gap. CDR1 is SGHRS and CDR2 is YFSETQ in the germline V gene. There are 14 residues in the CDR3. CDR3 sequence reads: CASSPELASYEQYF. DNA of the CDR3: TGCGCCAGCAGCCCAGAACTAGCCTCCTACGAGCAGTACTTC.

This clonotype was counted many times. The J gene is TRBJ2-2, the V gene TRBV6-5, with TRBD2 matching over 8 bases. This CDR3 comprises 16 residues. Per germline, CDR1 MNHEY and CDR2 SVGAGI. The ends lost 2 bases at V and 5 bases at J; junction bases unmatched: 7. CDR3 region: CASSYEAGVGTGELFF. The DNA for the CDR3 is TGTGCCAGCAGTTACGAAGCGGGAGTAGGGACCGGGGAGCTGTTTTTT.

Points on this clonotype: A junction end diverges from the germline sequence, so it may reflect a read error. The CDR3 reads CASSGVSRWRKTYGYTF. CDR3 DNA sequence: TGTGCCAGCAGTGGCGTGTCAAGATGGCGAAAGACCTATGGCTACACCTTC. The chain combines TRBV10-1 with TRBJ1-2; no clear D gene. Per germline, CDR1 WNHNN and CDR2 SYGVQD (reference sequence). This CDR3 is 17 amino acids long.

Only one count was recorded for this clonotype. A single base separates this from a much larger clone, so it may be a read error. The DNA for the CDR3 is TGTGCCAGCAGCGTAAGTGGTAAGTGCCGAAAGACCTGTGGCTACACCTTC. This codes for CASSVSGKCRKTCGYTF. V is TRBV7-7 and J is TRBJ1-2; no clear D. The CDR3 covers 17 residues. Trimming stripped 5 bases from V and 7 bases from J, with 26 bases between. Germline CDR1 is SSHAT and CDR2 is FNYEAQ (reference sequence).

The chain uses TRBV20-1 and TRBJ2-5; TRBD2 matches at 11 bases. This CDR3 has 14 amino acids. V dropped 5 bases and J dropped 2; count of bases not matched to a gene: 4. Germline V gene lookup returns CDR1 DFQATT and CDR2 SNEGSKA (reference sequence). CDR3 sequence: CSASPSGRQETQYF. The DNA of the CDR3 is TGCAGTGCTTCCCCTAGCGGGAGGCAAGAGACCCAGTACTTC.

This clonotype was recorded only once. This may stem from a read error, because a much larger clone lies one nucleotide away. The chain links TRBV7-9 to TRBJ1-2; D unresolved. V lost 5 bases to trimming and J lost 4 bases, with 23 bases between them. The CDR3 has 17 residues. Germline-derived CDR1 and CDR2 are SEHNR and FQNEAQ (reference sequence). The CDR3 region has the DNA TGTGCCAGCAGCAGACGCGAATACCATGGAAAGACCTATGGCTACACCTTC. Encoded protein: CASSRREYHGKTYGYTF.

A few counts support this clonotype. This chain links TRBV20-1 with TRBJ2-6; the D is unclear. Per germline, CDR1 DFQATT and CDR2 SNEGSKA (reference sequence). V was trimmed by 0 bases and J by 0 bases, leaving 9 bases between them. There are 16 residues in the CDR3. The CDR3 DNA is TGCAGTGCTAGAGATCTTAGGAACTCTGGGGCCAACGTCCTGACTTTC. This sequence encodes CSARDLRNSGANVLTF.

This clonotype was seen at least ten times. V and J are TRBV5-1 and TRBJ2-7, with TRBD2 matching over 9 bases. Trimming removed 4 bases from V and 3 bases from J; junction bases left unmatched: 14. This CDR3 contains 17 residues. Germline CDR1 SGHRS, CDR2 YFSETQ. The CDR3 is CASSPPRLAGTFYEQYF. Here the CDR3 DNA reads TGCGCCAGCAGCCCTCCTCGGCTAGCGGGGACCTTCTACGAGCAGTACTTC.

This clonotype was observed many times. V is TRBV7-2 and J is TRBJ1-5; D remains ambiguous. The CDR3 extends over 15 amino acids. Deletions cut 0 bases from V and 0 bases from J, with 6 bases between. The germline V gene has CDR1 SGHTA and CDR2 FQGNSA. CDR3 in amino acids: CASSLASYSNQPQHF. For the CDR3, the DNA is TGTGCCAGCAGCTTAGCGAGTTATAGCAATCAGCCCCAGCATTTT.

This clonotype was found a few times. The chain is built from TRBV23-1 and TRBJ1-2, with D perhaps TRBD1 (6 bases). TRBV23-1 is assigned to the ORF class and has an uncertain function. This CDR3 region has 17 residues. The ends were cut back, 4 bases at V and 4 bases at J, with 22 bases in the middle. CDR3 in amino acids: CASSRRGLRRKTYGYTF. Written as DNA, the CDR3 is TGCGCCAGCAGTCGTCGGGGGCTACGCAGAAAGACCTATGGCTACACCTTC.

Concerning this clonotype: One base away lies a much larger clone, so this may be a sequencing read error. V and J are TRBV7-3 and TRBJ2-7; perhaps TRBD1 as D (6 bases). There are 15 residues in the CDR3. Germline CDR1 SGHTA, CDR2 FQGTGA. The CDR3 bases are TGTGCCAACAGCTTACAGTCAGGGGCCCCCTACGAGCAGTACTTC. Its protein product is CANSLQSGAPYEQYF.

V usage is TRBV21-1 and J usage is TRBJ2-3; the table's D gene call, TRBD2, was not cross checked with the DNA. TRBV21-1 is classified as a pseudogene. The CDR3 contains 18 residues. The CDR3 loop is CASNSGTVTPTSTDTQYF. DNA of the CDR3: TGTGCCAGCAACTCCGGGACTGTCACTCCTACAAGCACAGATACGCAGTATTTT.

With regard to this clonotype: A much bigger clone sits one base away, suggesting this may be a read error. The rearrangement uses TRBV24-1 and TRBJ1-1, with D maybe TRBD1 (5 bases). CDR1 is KGHDR, CDR2 SFDVKD, per germline. The CDR3 has 13 amino acids. The CDR3 nucleotides read TGTGCCACGCGGTGGGGGATGAACACTGTAGCTTTCTTT. The encoded protein is CATRWGMNTVAFF.